Listed here is a single T cell receptor beta chain. CDR3 length: 17 amino acids. The data belong to a study of T cells after yellow fever vaccination. TCRdb used MiXCR to reprocess the 5' RACE reads, holding one entry per CDR3 protein. The sample includes just under 600,000 distinct CDR3 sequences, roughly 13% of them seen just once. The V call is TRBV21-1, the J call TRBJ2-2; the D call TRBD1 from the table was never checked on the DNA. TRBV21-1 is an annotated pseudogene. The TCR was taken from a man aged 25 to 45 who received the YFV17D yellow fever vaccine. The sample was PBMCs, taken on the day of the yellow fever booster vaccination. This CDR3 reads CASSRPDTGENTGEQFF. The CDR3 coding sequence is TGTGCCAGCAGCAGGCCAGATACAGGGGAAAACACCGGGGAGCAGTTTTTT.